The clone carrying this TCR beta chain was counted only a few times. Its antigen is unknown. Purities over 98% were achieved in all sorted populations. The record originates from a study of beta chain features in type 1 diabetes. Overall study findings and caveats: PCR might preferentially amplify shorter templates, equally in patients and controls. Researchers reported that naive, central memory and Treg TCRB repertoires appeared more similar in patients than in healthy donors.

What was sequenced were expressed TCRB transcripts, since all of the isolated RNA had been reverse transcribed. Using immunoSEQ multiplex PCR, the repertoire was profiled, and TCRdb retains in-frame clones only, with some absent. The sample yields around 430,000 clones, 30% seen once. Looked up from germline, CDR1 is SGHTA and CDR2 is FQGNSA. Trimming took 5 bases from V and 4 from J; bases not matched to a gene: 7. The CDR3 spans 14 residues. The receptor was derived from a man aged 18 to 30 in good health. Sequenced material: naive CD4+ T cells from blood. This rearrangement joins TRBV7-2 to TRBJ1-2; 7 nucleotides agree with TRBD1. CDR3 sequence (DNA): TGTGCCAGCAGCGTAAGGGACAGCGGCTATGGCTACACCTTC. Encoded protein: CASSVRDSGYGYTF.